This TCR beta chain was obtained from a study of T cell responses to AZD1222 COVID-19 vaccine. TCRdb keeps only in-frame clones here, not all; method: immunoSEQ multiplex PCR. The sample consists of over 70,000 clones, around three quarters of them appearing once. CDR1 is SGHNT and CDR2 is YYREEE in the germline V gene (reference sequence). This CDR3 spans 14 amino acids. The V end lost 4 bases, the J end lost 1 base, and 11 bases lay between the germline ends. The sample consisted of peripheral blood, taken 28 days after the second dose of the MenACWY control vaccine. The V call is TRBV5-4, the J call TRBJ1-2; D may be TRBD1 (5 bases). This clonotype was sampled from an adult who received the MenACWY meningococcal vaccine as a control. The CDR3 coding sequence is TGTGCCAGCAGCCCCAGGGACGTTAACTATGGCTACACCTTC. Residues: CASSPRDVNYGYTF.